This TCR beta chain was sequenced during a study of neoadjuvant anti-PD-1 for oral cavity cancer. Whole-study findings and limits: Higher pretreatment Treg/Th17 ratios tracked higher pretreatment blood clonality.

Two replicates per tumor sample, mostly from 4.8 ug of genomic DNA. Measured with immunoSEQ multiplex PCR; TCRdb has only the in-frame clones, and not every one. Altogether 37,000 or so clones are present, 35% to 40% being singletons, with the ten largest covering about 16%. The count of this clone is one. Antigen specificity is unknown. The time point: after neoadjuvant nivolumab, at surgical resection. V was cut by 7 bases and J by 3 bases, with 22 bases left in between. Germline CDR1 is LNHNV and CDR2 is YYDKDF (reference sequence). The CDR3 totals 16 residues. The chain carries TRBV15 and TRBJ2-7, with D perhaps TRBD2 (6 bases). The sample here was tumor tissue, taken after nivolumab (anti-PD-1) treatment. The sequence derives from a person aged 35-79 years with oral cavity squamous cell carcinoma. The CDR3 sequence is CATTPGGNVEVYEQYF. The CDR3 nucleotides are TGTGCCACCACCCCTGGGGGGAATGTGGAGGTCTACGAGCAGTACTTC.